This T cell receptor beta chain was obtained from a study of OX40 agonist ivuxolimab in advanced cancers. Profiled with immunoSEQ multiplex PCR; TCRdb holds only in-frame clones, not every one. Here the sample spans 70,000 to 95,000 clones, roughly 80% being singletons. The V gene's germline CDR1 is SGHTA and CDR2 FQGNSA. The germline V and J ends were trimmed by 1 base and 3 bases, with 7 bases remaining between them. The length of the CDR3 is 14 residues. The genes are TRBV7-2 and TRBJ1-3, with D unclear. Source: CD4+ or CD8+ T cells sorted from blood, taken in a trial of the OX40 agonist ivuxolimab. This clonotype was sampled from an adult with an advanced solid tumor such as melanoma, head and neck, liver or kidney cancer. The CDR3 protein is CASSLESLGNTIYF. CDR3 coding DNA: TGTGCCAGCAGCTTAGAGAGTCTTGGAAACACCATATATTTT.